The clone carrying this TCR beta chain appeared a few times. Its antigen remains unidentified. PCR primers comprised 60 Vbeta and 13 Jbeta primers. The repertoire was sequenced with immunoSEQ multiplex PCR; TCRdb's copy has only in-frame clones and lacks some. The table records 130,000 or so clones, around 8.5% of them present only once. The V gene's germline CDR1 is SQVTM and CDR2 ANQGSEA. This CDR3 is built from 13 residues. V lost 7 bases to trimming and J lost 3 bases; unmatched junction nucleotides: 8. These data come from a study of cytomegalovirus exposure and HLA in healthy donors. Study conclusions and caveats: An analysis was carried out later, and it reportedly showed fewer N-insertions in an Asian-associated ancestry cluster than the approximately 700-donor mean. There were some V segments, including TRBV6-2 and TRBV6-3, excluded as indistinguishable. The study flagged some 170 TCR beta chains as cytomegalovirus-associated. A later analysis associated 15,000 to 20,000 TCR beta sequences with HLA alleles at a 0.05 false discovery rate.

This receptor was identified in a man aged 40-50 years in good health and CMV-seronegative. The rearrangement joins TRBV29-1 to TRBJ1-1; 7 nucleotides align to TRBD1. The specimen sequenced was PBMCs. The CDR3 coding sequence is TGCAGCGCCGCTTCCAGGGGGGACACTGAAGCTTTCTTT. This codes for CSAASRGDTEAFF.